Following are 14 T cell receptor beta chains from one sample sequenced in a study of PD-1 blockade in mismatch repair-deficient tumors. Assay used: immunoSEQ multiplex PCR; TCRdb lists only in-frame clones, some missing. This table has around 33,000 clones, around 80% appearing once. Sequencing was performed on PBMCs, taken roughly 6 weeks after starting pembrolizumab. Source of these receptors: an adult with mismatch repair-deficient cancer.

This clone was counted between two and nine times. The chain is built from TRBV7-9 and TRBJ1-2, with 7 positions matching TRBD1. The CDR3 covers 13 residues. J lost 4 bases, V lost 6 bases, and 5 bases had no gene match. Per germline, CDR1 SEHNR and CDR2 FQNEAQ (reference sequence). The CDR3 here is CASSQGQAYGYTF. CDR3 nucleotides: TGTGCCAGCAGTCAAGGACAGGCCTATGGCTACACCTTC.

The CDR3 sequence is CASSYGTSGSGNEQFF. The CDR3 coding sequence is TGCGCCAGCAGCTATGGAACTAGCGGGAGTGGCAATGAGCAGTTCTTC. The gene calls are TRBV5-1 and TRBJ2-1, with 11 bases that match TRBD2. CDR1 is SGHRS, CDR2 YFSETQ, per germline. V lost 3 bases and J lost 6; bases outside the gene matches: 8. This CDR3 has 16 amino acids.

In its sample, this clone was seen a few times. The V gene is TRBV18, the J gene TRBJ2-7; 16 bases match TRBD2. V dropped 5 bases and J dropped 3; count of bases not matched to a gene: 1. The germline CDR1 and CDR2 sequences are KGHSH and LQKENI. The CDR3 consists of 15 residues. In nucleotides, the CDR3 is TGTGCCAGCTCAGGGACTAGCGGGAGGGTCTACGAGCAGTACTTC. It codes for CASSGTSGRVYEQYF. Using reference TRBV18 and TRBJ2-7 for the parts outside the CDR3, the full variable domain is NAGVMQNPRHLVRRRGQEARLRCSPMKGHSHVYWYRQLPEEGLKFMVYLQKENIIDESGMPKERFSAEFPKEGPSILRIQQVVRGDSAAYFCASSGTSGRVYEQYFGPGTRLTVT.

This chain uses TRBV5-5 with TRBJ2-1; 7 bases match TRBD2. This CDR3 has 18 amino acids. The V and J ends lost 1 base and 4 bases, in that order; junction bases with no gene match: 14. Germline V lookup: CDR1 SGHKS, CDR2 YYEKEE (reference sequence). CDR3 loop: CASSLNEGWSGVYNEQFF. As DNA, the CDR3 is TGTGCCAGCAGCTTGAATGAAGGGTGGAGCGGGGTTTACAATGAGCAGTTCTTC.

This sequence joins TRBV10-3 and TRBJ1-2; 9 bases are a match to TRBD1. Germline CDR1 and CDR2: ENHRY and SYGVKD. The CDR3 loop spans 13 amino acids. J lost 5 bases, V lost 5 bases, and 3 bases had no gene match. The CDR3 reads CAISKGQGYGYTF. For the CDR3, the DNA is TGTGCCATCAGTAAGGGACAGGGTTATGGCTACACCTTC.

This chain uses TRBV5-1 with TRBJ2-7; D gene ambiguous. Trimming pared 3 bases from V and 5 bases from J, leaving 18 bases between. Germline V gives CDR1 SGHRS, CDR2 YFSETQ. This CDR3 region has 15 residues. The CDR3 nucleotides read TGCGCCAGCAGCTCCTCTGCGACACCTCTCAACGAGCAGTACTTC. It is translated as CASSSSATPLNEQYF. Full variable domain (outside the CDR3, taken from reference TRBV5-1 and TRBJ2-7): KAGVTQTPRYLIKTRGQQVTLSCSPISGHRSVSWYQQTPGQGLQFLFEYFSETQRNKGNFPGRFSGRQFSNSRSEMNVSTLELGDSALYLCASSSSATPLNEQYFGPGTRLTVT.

This clone came up a few times. V and J are TRBV7-2 and TRBJ2-2; 9 bases are a match to TRBD2. J lost 5 bases, V lost 3 bases, and 7 bases had no gene match. From germline, CDR1 is SGHTA and CDR2 FQGNSA. The CDR3 is 16 residues long. This CDR3 reads CASSLTSGAGTGELFF. Written as DNA, the CDR3 is TGTGCCAGCAGCTTGACTAGCGGAGCTGGTACCGGGGAGCTGTTTTTT.

This clone was counted only a few times. The CDR3 DNA reads as TGTGCCAGCAGCCCCCATGGCGGGGGGTCTAACTATGGCTACACCTTC. The encoded protein is CASSPHGGGSNYGYTF. The V and J genes are TRBV27 and TRBJ1-2, with D perhaps TRBD1 (5 bases). Germline lookup yields CDR1 MNHEY and CDR2 SMNVEV (reference sequence). With 6 bases removed from V and 0 bases from J, the gap between germline ends came to 17 bases. The CDR3 runs to 16 residues.

This clone rates as medium-sized. The chain has TRBV7-9 and TRBJ2-7; D remains ambiguous. The CDR3 extends over 13 amino acids. CDR1 and CDR2 (germline): SEHNR, FQNEAQ (reference sequence). V was trimmed by 1 base and J by 0 bases, leaving 4 bases between them. The CDR3 nucleotides are TGTGCCAGCAGCTTAGGAGACTCCTACGAGCAGTACTTC. Protein: CASSLGDSYEQYF.

V gene TRBV6-1 combines with J gene TRBJ2-1; tentatively, D is TRBD2 (6 bases). Germline loops: CDR1 MNHNS, CDR2 SASEGT. There are 15 residues in the CDR3. Trimming took 6 bases from V and 8 from J, leaving 20 bases between them. CDR3 residues: CASRVTSSPGDEQFF. CDR3 sequence (DNA): TGTGCCAGCAGAGTAACTAGCTCGCCAGGCGATGAGCAGTTCTTC.

This clone was recorded a few times. V is TRBV11-1 and J is TRBJ2-1; TRBD2 agrees at 11 bases. Germline V lookup: CDR1 SGHAT, CDR2 FQDESV (reference sequence). The CDR3 loop spans 16 amino acids. The V gene end was trimmed by 5 bases and the J gene end by 2 bases; junction bases not matched to a gene: 5. CDR3 in amino acids: CASSPGTSGTYNEQFF. The CDR3 DNA follows: TGTGCCAGCAGCCCCGGGACTAGCGGAACCTACAATGAGCAGTTCTTC. The complete variable domain, with remaining parts taken from reference TRBV11-1 and TRBJ2-1, reads EAEVAQSPRYKITEKSQAVAFWCDPISGHATLYWYRQILGQGPELLVQFQDESVVDDSQLPKDRFSAERLKGVDSTLKIQPAELGDSAMYLCASSPGTSGTYNEQFFGPGTRLTVL.

Only one count was recorded for this clone. The gene calls are TRBV7-9 and TRBJ2-5; tentatively, D is TRBD1 (6 bases). The CDR3 runs 14 residues. The germline V gene encodes CDR1 SEHNR and CDR2 FQNEAQ (reference sequence). The germline V and J ends were trimmed by 0 bases and 4 bases, with 9 bases remaining between them. Written as DNA, the CDR3 is TGTGCCAGCAGCTTAGCGGGGGCTGGAGAGACCCAGTACTTC. It is translated as CASSLAGAGETQYF.

The chain has TRBV9 and TRBJ2-1, with 13 positions matching TRBD2. Germline loops: CDR1 SGDLS, CDR2 YYNGEE. V lost 0 bases to trimming and J lost 6 bases; unmatched junction nucleotides: 12. This CDR3 has 19 amino acids. The CDR3 loop is CASSVGPGLAGEGGNEQFF. The DNA for the CDR3 is TGTGCCAGCAGCGTAGGCCCCGGACTAGCGGGAGAAGGGGGCAATGAGCAGTTCTTC.

J is TRBJ2-5 and V is TRBV30; 8 bases align to TRBD2. Looked up from germline, CDR1 is GTSNPN and CDR2 is SVGIG (reference sequence). This CDR3 spans 14 amino acids. V lost 4 bases to trimming and J lost 2 bases; unmatched junction nucleotides: 6. The CDR3 DNA sequence: TGTGCCTGGACCCCAACTAGCGGTCAAGAGACCCAGTACTTC. Its translation: CAWTPTSGQETQYF.